This passage covers 11 T cell receptor beta chains from one sample sequenced in a study of response to subunit inactivated influenza vaccine (dated by TCRdb to between 2018 and 2020). Library generation was performed with RT-PCR. This sample was sequenced with an Illumina HiSeq 2500. The public reads were reprocessed in TCRdb via fastp at Q25 and MiXCR, keeping in-frame beta chains. Each CDR3 protein gets just one entry, which takes the most common genes and DNA from the rows behind it. Counted in this sample were 550,000 to 800,000 distinct CDR3 sequences; less than 20% of them appeared once. The ten largest clones capture about 9.9% of the sample. Sample: PBMCs from blood, taken 11 to 12 days after vaccination. These receptors were collected from a man aged 45-65 years who received an inactivated influenza vaccine. Donor details come from another sample of the same person, matched by shared clones.

This clonotype was detected a few times. V usage is TRBV5-1 and J usage is TRBJ2-1; maybe TRBD1 (6 bases). The CDR3 sequence is 15 residues long. Per the germline V gene, CDR1 is SGHRS and CDR2 is YFSETQ. V was cut by 0 bases and J by 7 bases, with 14 bases left in between. This CDR3 is CASSLVVTGLNEQFF. CDR3 DNA: TGCGCCAGCAGCTTGGTTGTGACAGGCCTGAATGAGCAGTTCTTC.

V is TRBV6-2 or TRBV6-3 and J is TRBJ2-4; unclear D gene. Trimming shortened V by 4 bases and J by 0 bases, and 4 bases separated the two germline ends. This CDR3 spans 13 amino acids. The germline V gene encodes CDR1 MNHEY and CDR2 SVGEGT. The chain's CDR3 is CASSSLAKNIQYF. The CDR3 region has the DNA TGTGCCAGCAGTTCGCTAGCCAAAAACATTCAGTACTTC.

This clonotype has ten or more counts. V gene TRBV20-1 combines with J gene TRBJ2-3, with a tentative D call TRBD2 (6 bases). Germline CDR1 DFQATT, CDR2 SNEGSKA (reference sequence). V was shortened by 6 bases and J by 5 bases, with 15 bases between the two germline ends. The CDR3 runs 13 residues. In DNA, the CDR3 is TGCAGTGCACAGTTGGACTACCGAGATACGCAGTATTTT. It translates to CSAQLDYRDTQYF.

V is TRBV5-1 and J is TRBJ2-3; TRBD1 matches 10 bases. Unmatched junction bases numbered 4, after V lost 4 bases and J lost 2 bases. The CDR3 spans 15 residues. Germline CDR1 SGHRS, CDR2 YFSETQ. This CDR3 is CASSTRQGATDTQYF. As DNA, the CDR3 is TGCGCCAGCAGCACCCGACAGGGGGCCACAGATACGCAGTATTTT.

In this sample, this clonotype turned up many times. The chain carries TRBV7-2 and TRBJ2-7; 7 bases line up with TRBD2. CDR1 and CDR2 from the germline V gene are SGHTA and FQGNSA. The CDR3 has 15 residues. J lost 2 bases, V lost 4 bases, and 8 bases had no gene match. For the CDR3, the DNA is TGTGCCAGCAGCTGGACTAGAATGGTAACCTACGAGCAGTACTTC. It is translated as CASSWTRMVTYEQYF.

The rearrangement links TRBV11-2 to TRBJ2-2; D uncertain. The length of the CDR3 is 13 residues. Trimming took 5 bases from V and 6 from J, leaving 10 bases between them. Germline V lookup: CDR1 SGHAT, CDR2 FQNNGV. The CDR3 region is CASSRLAPGELFF. The CDR3 DNA follows: TGTGCCAGCAGCAGACTGGCACCCGGGGAGCTGTTTTTT.

The chain uses TRBV20-1 and TRBJ2-4, with TRBD2 matching over 9 bases. J was trimmed by 9 bases and V by 6 bases; bases with no gene match: 12. Germline V gene lookup returns CDR1 DFQATT and CDR2 SNEGSKA (reference sequence). CDR3 length: 14 residues. CDR3 residues: CSANLAGASGIQYF. Here the CDR3 DNA reads TGCAGTGCAAACTTAGCGGGAGCGAGTGGCATTCAGTACTTC.

Many counts were recorded for this clonotype. The chain recombines TRBV29-1 with TRBJ2-3, with 10 bases that match TRBD1. Trimming at V came to 6 bases and at J to 7 bases, leaving 7 bases not matched to a gene. CDR3 length: 13 amino acids. The germline V gene has CDR1 SQVTM and CDR2 ANQGSEA. The CDR3 bases are TGCAGCGTGAGGGACAGGGGAGGGAATACGCAGTATTTT. Its protein product is CSVRDRGGNTQYF.

This clonotype was detected only a few times. The chain is built from TRBV9 and TRBJ2-2, with unresolved D. There are 14 residues in the CDR3. The ends were cut back, 4 bases at V and 5 bases at J, with 12 bases in the middle. CDR1 SGDLS and CDR2 YYNGEE come from the germline V gene. CDR3 residues: CASSYWSRTGELFF. In nucleotides, the CDR3 is TGTGCCAGCAGCTACTGGTCTAGGACCGGGGAGCTGTTTTTT.

This clonotype was counted only a few times. The chain employs TRBV28 and TRBJ2-1; no reliable D call. This CDR3 has 17 residues. The V and J ends lost 3 bases and 7 bases respectively, with 22 bases between them. Germline V CDR1 and CDR2: MDHEN, SYDVKM. The CDR3, as DNA: TGTGCCAGCAGTTTGAAGTTTCTGGGCCCCCGTCTGAATGAGCAGTTCTTC. Protein sequence: CASSLKFLGPRLNEQFF.

This clonotype turned up a few times. V is TRBV7-9 and J is TRBJ1-1, with 9 positions matching TRBD1. Germline values: CDR1 SEHNR, CDR2 FQNEAQ (reference sequence). CDR3 length: 15 residues. The J segment lost 2 bases and the V segment lost 4 bases, leaving 5 bases of the junction unmatched. DNA for the CDR3: TGTGCCAGCAGCTCTAGGGGACAGGGAAACACTGAAGCTTTCTTT. Amino acids: CASSSRGQGNTEAFF.